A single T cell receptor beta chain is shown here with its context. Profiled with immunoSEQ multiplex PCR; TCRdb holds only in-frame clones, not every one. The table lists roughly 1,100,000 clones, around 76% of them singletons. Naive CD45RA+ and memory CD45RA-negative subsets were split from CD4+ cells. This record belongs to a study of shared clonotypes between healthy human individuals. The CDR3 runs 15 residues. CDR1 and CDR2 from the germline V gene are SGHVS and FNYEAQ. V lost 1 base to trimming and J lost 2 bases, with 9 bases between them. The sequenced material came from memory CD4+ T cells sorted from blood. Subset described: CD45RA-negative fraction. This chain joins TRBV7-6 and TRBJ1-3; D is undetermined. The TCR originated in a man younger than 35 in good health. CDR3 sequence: CASSLVVPPGNTIYF. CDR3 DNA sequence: TGTGCCAGCAGCTTAGTTGTACCACCTGGAAACACCATATATTTT.